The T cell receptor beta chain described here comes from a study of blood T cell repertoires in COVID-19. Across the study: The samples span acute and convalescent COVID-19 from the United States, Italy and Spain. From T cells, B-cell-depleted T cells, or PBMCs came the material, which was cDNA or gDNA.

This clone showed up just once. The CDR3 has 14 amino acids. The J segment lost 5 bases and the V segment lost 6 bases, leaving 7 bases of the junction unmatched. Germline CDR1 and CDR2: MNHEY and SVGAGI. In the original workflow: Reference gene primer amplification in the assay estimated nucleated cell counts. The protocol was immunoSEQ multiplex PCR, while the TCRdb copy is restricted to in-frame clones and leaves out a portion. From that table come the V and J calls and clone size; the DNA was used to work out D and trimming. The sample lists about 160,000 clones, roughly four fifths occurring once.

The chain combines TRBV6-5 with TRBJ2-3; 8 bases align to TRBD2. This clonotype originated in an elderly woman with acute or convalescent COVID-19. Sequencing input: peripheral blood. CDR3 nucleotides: TGTGCCAGCAGACCAGCGGGAGATCGAGATACGCAGTATTTT. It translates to CASRPAGDRDTQYF.